The next 21 T cell receptor beta chains were all read from a single sample in a study of identical twins. TCRdb re-analysed the 5' RACE reads in MiXCR, keeping a single row per CDR3 protein. This table holds 470,000 or so distinct CDR3 sequences, roughly a quarter found once. This sample was also put to use in a study of T cells expressing NK-cell markers.

The sequencing sample was made of CD4+ T cells sorted from blood. The receptors originated from a young woman in good health.

The gene calls are TRBV7-9 and TRBJ1-4; 10 bases align to TRBD1. The ends lost 5 bases at V and 8 bases at J; junction bases unmatched: 2. There are 13 residues in the CDR3. Germline V lookup: CDR1 SEHNR, CDR2 FQNEAQ (reference sequence). CDR3 in DNA: TGTGCCAGCAGCAAGGACAGGGGGGAAAAACTGTTTTTT. Protein product: CASSKDRGEKLFF.

This clonotype was counted only a few times. The V gene is TRBV6-1, the J gene TRBJ2-7; D unclear. Trimming stripped 5 bases from V and 5 bases from J, with 16 bases between. The germline gives CDR1 MNHNS, CDR2 SASEGT. The CDR3 is 14 residues long. The CDR3 DNA reads TGTGCCAGCAGTCCCACCCTCCGATCCAACGAGCAGTACTTC. Protein: CASSPTLRSNEQYF.

This clonotype was counted only a few times. This chain uses TRBV7-6 with TRBJ2-7; TRBD2 is a possible D gene (5 bases). The CDR3 extends over 15 amino acids. CDR1 and CDR2 from the germline V gene are SGHVS and FNYEAQ. Trimming took 7 bases from V and 5 from J, leaving 21 bases between them. DNA for the CDR3: TGTGCCAGCACCCCTGCCAGCGGTGGCCGGGACGAGCAGTACTTC. Residues: CASTPASGGRDEQYF.

The chain links TRBV6-5 to TRBJ2-1; 14 bases map to TRBD2. The V and J ends lost 2 bases and 0 bases, in that order; junction bases with no gene match: 6. The CDR3 runs to 19 residues. The germline V gene encodes CDR1 MNHEY and CDR2 SVGAGI. The CDR3 nucleotides read TGTGCCAGCAGTTACCCTAGACTAGCGGGGGGGAGCTCCTACAATGAGCAGTTCTTC. This gives the protein CASSYPRLAGGSSYNEQFF.

The CDR3 loop is CSARDGTALGSEAFF. The CDR3 DNA reads as TGCAGTGCTAGAGATGGGACAGCTCTTGGGTCGGAAGCTTTCTTT. This chain links TRBV20-1 with TRBJ1-1; 7 bases match TRBD1. The J segment lost 8 bases and the V segment lost 0 bases, leaving 12 bases of the junction unmatched. From germline, CDR1 is DFQATT and CDR2 SNEGSKA (reference sequence). This CDR3 spans 15 amino acids.

The chain's CDR3 is CAAAGSSSTIYF. The DNA of the CDR3 is TGTGCCGCCGCCGGCAGTAGTAGCACCATATATTTT. V and J are TRBV10-3 and TRBJ1-3, with D hard to call. Between the trimmed V and J ends, which lost 11 bases and 9 bases, there was a span of 17 bases. CDR3 size: 12 residues. Germline-derived CDR1 and CDR2 are ENHRY and SYGVKD.

This clonotype has a handful of counts. The chain is built from TRBV12-3 or TRBV12-4 and TRBJ1-4; D gene unclear. The CDR3 loop spans 12 amino acids. V lost 4 bases, J lost 7 bases, and 7 bases lay in between. The CDR3 coding sequence is TGTGCCAGCAGTTCTCTTGTTGAAAAACTGTTTTTT. As protein: CASSSLVEKLFF.

The CDR3 DNA reads as TGTGCCAGCAGTGGGACAGTTTCCACCGGGGAGCTGTTTTTT. Protein sequence: CASSGTVSTGELFF. The chain joins TRBV6-1 to TRBJ2-2, with D possibly TRBD1 on 6 matching bases. CDR1 MNHNS and CDR2 SASEGT come from the germline V gene. CDR3 size: 14 residues. V lost 4 bases, J lost 4 bases, and 10 bases lay in between.

This clonotype was recorded a few times. The rearrangement uses TRBV9 and TRBJ2-7; no firm D call. Trimming stripped 4 bases from V and 0 bases from J, with 11 bases between. CDR3 length: 14 residues. Germline V gene data show CDR1 as SGDLS and CDR2 as YYNGEE. In DNA form, the CDR3 reads TGTGCCAGCAGCCGAGGACCCCTCTCCTACGAGCAGTACTTC. It codes for CASSRGPLSYEQYF.

The gene calls are TRBV10-3 and TRBJ1-4; TRBD1 is a possible D gene (5 bases). Germline V gene data show CDR1 as ENHRY and CDR2 as SYGVKD. This CDR3 has 14 residues. The V end was cut by 5 bases, the J end by 7 bases, with 14 bases between. The CDR3 sequence: CAISTGELAEKLFF. The CDR3 coding sequence is TGTGCCATCAGTACAGGCGAGCTAGCTGAAAAACTGTTTTTT.

This clonotype was counted a few times. The chain combines TRBV12-3 or TRBV12-4 with TRBJ1-1; D is possibly TRBD1 (6 bases). The CDR3 length is 16 residues. Trimming stripped 3 bases from V and 0 bases from J, with 14 bases between. The CDR3 DNA sequence: TGTGCCAGCAGTTTGCGGCAGGGGTACCTGAACACTGAAGCTTTCTTT. Its protein is CASSLRQGYLNTEAFF.

There are many counts of this clonotype. This sequence joins TRBV25-1 and TRBJ2-3; 7 bases line up with TRBD2. V dropped 2 bases and J dropped 5; count of bases not matched to a gene: 4. Germline V lookup: CDR1 MGHDK, CDR2 SYGVNS. The CDR3 is 14 amino acids. DNA for the CDR3: TGTGCCAGCAGTGAACAGGGCGGGGGAGATACGCAGTATTTT. It codes for CASSEQGGGDTQYF.

The chain combines TRBV5-1 with TRBJ2-3; D possibly matches TRBD1 or TRBD2 (6 bases each). Trimming cost V 6 bases and J 3 bases, with 14 bases left between them. The CDR3 loop spans 14 amino acids. CDR1 is SGHRS, CDR2 YFSETQ, per germline. CDR3 coding DNA: TGCGCCAGCAAGGTCGGAGGGGGGACAGATACGCAGTATTTT. Protein product: CASKVGGGTDTQYF.

The chain joins TRBV11-2 to TRBJ1-2; TRBD1 agrees at 7 bases. Looked up from germline, CDR1 is SGHAT and CDR2 is FQNNGV. The CDR3 runs 14 residues. The ends lost 5 bases at V and 8 bases at J; junction bases unmatched: 11. DNA for the CDR3: TGTGCCAGCAGCCCGGGGCGCCCAGGGGGGGGCTACACCTTC. Protein product: CASSPGRPGGGYTF.

This clonotype was picked up a small number of times. V and J are TRBV2 and TRBJ2-7; D is uncertain. This CDR3 spans 13 amino acids. V lost 7 bases, J lost 7 bases, and 17 bases lay in between. Germline V gene sequence: CDR1 SNHLY, CDR2 FYNNEI. The CDR3 here is CASNTPPRSEQYF. CDR3 in DNA: TGTGCCAGCAATACCCCACCCCGCTCTGAGCAGTACTTC.

The table lists this clonotype with a few counts. The CDR3 spells CASSQVLSATDTQYF. CDR3 nucleotides: TGTGCCAGCAGCCAAGTTCTTAGCGCCACAGATACGCAGTATTTT. The V gene is TRBV14, the J gene TRBJ2-3, with D perhaps TRBD2 (5 bases). CDR3 size: 15 residues. The germline V and J ends were trimmed by 1 base and 2 bases, with 10 bases remaining between them. CDR1 is SGHDN, CDR2 FVKESK, per germline. The full variable domain, rest sourced from reference TRBV14 and TRBJ2-3, is EAGVTQFPSHSVIEKGQTVTLRCDPISGHDNLYWYRRVMGKEIKFLLHFVKESKQDESGMPNNRFLAERTGGTYSTLKVQPAELEDSGVYFCASSQVLSATDTQYFGPGTRLTVL.

The V call is TRBV11-3, the J call TRBJ2-2; D gene uncertain. This CDR3 is built from 15 residues. Trimming cost V 5 bases and J 4 bases, with 14 bases left between them. In germline, CDR1 is SGHNT, CDR2 YENEEA. CDR3 DNA sequence: TGTGCCAGCAGCCGCCAGTTTTTGAGCACCGGGGAGCTGTTTTTT. Protein product: CASSRQFLSTGELFF.

Notes on this clonotype: The junction shows a germline mismatch at one end, possibly a read error. This chain links TRBV12-3 or TRBV12-4 with TRBJ2-3; TRBD2 matches 11 bases. The CDR3 is 14 residues long. DNA of the CDR3: TGTGCCAGCAGATTAGCGGGAGGGCCTTATACGCAGTATTTT. Translating it yields CASRLAGGPYTQYF.

This sequence joins TRBV10-3 and TRBJ2-5; no firm D call. The germline V gene has CDR1 ENHRY and CDR2 SYGVKD. V lost 0 bases to trimming and J lost 4 bases, with 9 bases between them. CDR3 size: 14 residues. As DNA, the CDR3 is TGTGCCATCAGTGAGTCTTCAAGGGCAGAGACCCAGTACTTC. As protein: CAISESSRAETQYF.

This clonotype was detected a few times. The chain recombines TRBV24-1 with TRBJ2-3; D is uncertain. Trimming cost V 5 bases and J 5 bases, with 10 bases left between them. The CDR3 length is 13 residues. Germline CDR1 is KGHDR and CDR2 is SFDVKD. The CDR3 region is CATSGSLGDTQYF. The CDR3 bases are TGTGCCACCAGTGGTTCCCTTGGAGATACGCAGTATTTT.

The gene calls are TRBV7-9 and TRBJ2-7; TRBD1 matches at 7 bases. The germline gives CDR1 SEHNR, CDR2 FQNEAQ (reference sequence). This CDR3 has 15 amino acids. J was trimmed by 0 bases and V by 3 bases; bases with no gene match: 5. This CDR3 is CASSFTGQSSYEQYF. For the CDR3, the DNA is TGTGCCAGCAGCTTTACGGGACAGAGCTCCTACGAGCAGTACTTC.